This entry concerns a single T cell receptor (beta chain). Its antigen is currently unknown. This sample is drawn from a study of OX40 agonist ivuxolimab in advanced cancers. As for the study in general: Patient treatment consisted of intravenous ivuxolimab administration every 2 weeks at 0.01 to 10 mg/kg.

General study findings and limits: On average, a greater number of expanded clones characterised CD8+ T cells relative to CD4+. At 0.1 to 3.0 mg/kg, clonal expansion of CD4+ and CD8+ blood T cells had occurred by week 6.

TCRdb keeps only in-frame clones here, not all; method: immunoSEQ multiplex PCR. The sample lists 29,000 or so clones, around 90% occurring once. This CDR3 spans 18 amino acids. V dropped 1 base and J dropped 3 bases, with 25 bases sitting between them. Germline CDR1 is SQVTM and CDR2 is ANQGSEA. The specimen was CD4+ or CD8+ T cells sorted from blood, collected in a trial of the OX40 agonist ivuxolimab. The receptor was derived from an adult with an advanced solid tumor such as melanoma, head and neck, liver or kidney cancer. The chain carries TRBV29-1 and TRBJ2-7; maybe TRBD2 (6 bases). CDR3 bases: TGCAGCGTTGAAGTAGTTGCGGGCGCGTGGGGGGACGACTACGAGCAGTACTTC. Translation gives CSVEVVAGAWGDDYEQYF.